The 14 T cell receptor beta chains presented below share a single source sample, sequenced in a study of CD8+ T cells in alopecia areata. Reverse transcribed after extraction, RNA yielded cDNA as the sequencing template. The table came from immunoSEQ multiplex PCR; TCRdb's copy has only in-frame clones and leaves some out. The table records fewer than 200,000 clones, roughly 50% of them present only once. Treatment defined: oral pan-JAK inhibitor, 5-10 mg twice daily. The specimen comprised CD4+ T cells sorted from blood, sampled at roughly week 55, from a patient treated with tofacitinib. Receptors were obtained from a human donor with alopecia areata.

This clone was observed a few times. This sequence joins TRBV29-1 and TRBJ1-1; the D gene is possibly TRBD1 (5 bases). The CDR3 runs to 12 residues. The V gene's germline CDR1 is SQVTM and CDR2 ANQGSEA. CDR3 loop: CSSSGINTEAFF. The DNA for the CDR3 is TGCAGTTCGTCAGGGATAAACACTGAAGCTTTCTTT.

This chain joins TRBV19 and TRBJ2-7; possibly TRBD1 for D (7 bases). This CDR3 has 12 amino acids. V lost 5 bases and J lost 6, with 11 bases in between. The germline V gene encodes CDR1 LNHDA and CDR2 SQIVND (reference sequence). In nucleotides, the CDR3 is TGTGCCAGTAGTCTTCAGGGGGGCGAGCAGTACTTC. Amino acid sequence: CASSLQGGEQYF.

The V gene is TRBV4-2, the J gene TRBJ2-5; a possible D gene is TRBD2 (6 bases). Per germline, CDR1 LGHNA and CDR2 YNFKEQ. This CDR3 is built from 14 residues. V was clipped by 0 bases and J by 5 bases, with 10 bases between them. Here the CDR3 DNA reads TGTGCCAGCAGCCAAGATCCGGGGGTGGAGACCCAGTACTTC. This translates into CASSQDPGVETQYF.

This clone was seen many times. The chain carries TRBV7-9 and TRBJ2-2; D not certain. V lost 5 bases and J lost 10, with 8 bases in between. CDR3 length: 11 residues. Germline-derived CDR1 and CDR2 are SEHNR and FQNEAQ (reference sequence). In nucleotides, the CDR3 is TGTGCCAGCAGCCTTAACGAGGAGCTGTTTTTT. Its translation: CASSLNEELFF.

This clone has more than one count but fewer than ten. This chain links TRBV5-1 with TRBJ2-3; D not resolved. CDR1 is SGHRS and CDR2 is YFSETQ in the germline V gene. Trimming cost V 0 bases and J 3 bases, with 5 bases left between them. CDR3 size: 13 residues. CDR3 region: CASSLGRTDTQYF. CDR3 in DNA: TGCGCCAGCAGCTTGGGACGGACAGATACGCAGTATTTT.

This clone was detected only a few times. Here the CDR3 DNA reads TGTGCCTCGGACAGGGGGGATGAAAAACTGTTTTTT. Residues: CASDRGDEKLFF. This chain connects TRBV30 to TRBJ1-4, with 10 positions matching TRBD1. Per germline, CDR1 GTSNPN and CDR2 SVGIG (reference sequence). V lost 7 bases, J lost 6 bases, and 2 bases stayed unmatched. There are 12 residues in the CDR3.

This clone was observed once. CDR3 amino acids: CASSLSAGGWGTDTQYF. CDR3 nucleotide sequence: TGTGCCAGCAGTTTATCGGCGGGGGGCTGGGGCACAGATACGCAGTATTTT. The rearrangement uses TRBV27 and TRBJ2-3; 8 bases fit TRBD2. The CDR3 covers 17 residues. The trim removed 0 bases at V and 1 base at J, leaving 6 bases unmatched. In germline, CDR1 is MNHEY, CDR2 SMNVEV (reference sequence).

The chain couples TRBV5-1 to TRBJ2-7; D uncertain. Per the germline V gene, CDR1 is SGHRS and CDR2 is YFSETQ. Trimming took 4 bases from V and 2 from J, leaving 10 bases between them. CDR3 length equals 13 residues. CDR3 sequence: CASSVHDAYEQYF. As DNA, the CDR3 is TGCGCCAGCAGCGTCCACGATGCCTACGAGCAGTACTTC.

The rearrangement links TRBV5-1 to TRBJ2-7; D is undetermined. Germline assignment: CDR1 SGHRS and CDR2 YFSETQ. V was trimmed by 6 bases and J by 2 bases, leaving 9 bases between them. The CDR3 runs 12 residues. The CDR3 reads CASKGRTYEQYF. In nucleotides, the CDR3 is TGCGCCAGCAAGGGCAGAACCTACGAGCAGTACTTC.

Only a few counts were recorded for this clone. The V gene is TRBV29-1, the J gene TRBJ2-6; tentative D call: TRBD1 (6 bases). Looked up from germline, CDR1 is SQVTM and CDR2 is ANQGSEA. The CDR3 has 16 amino acids. V was shortened by 5 bases and J by 0 bases, with 14 bases between the two germline ends. The CDR3 region is CSVTGTMRSGANVLTF. CDR3 nucleotide sequence: TGCAGCGTTACCGGGACAATGCGCTCTGGGGCCAACGTCCTGACTTTC. Full variable domain (rest looked up from reference TRBV29-1 and TRBJ2-6): SAVISQKPSRDICQRGTSLTIQCQVDSQVTMMFWYRQQPGQSLTLIATANQGSEATYESGFVIDKFPISRPNLTFSTLTVSNMSPEDSSIYLCSVTGTMRSGANVLTFGAGSRLTVL.

V is TRBV30 and J is TRBJ1-4, with TRBD1 as a possible D gene (5 bases). V was clipped by 1 base and J by 6 bases, with 15 bases between them. CDR1 is GTSNPN and CDR2 is SVGIG in the germline V gene (reference sequence). There are 15 residues in the CDR3. The CDR3 sequence: CAWSGLGVFDEKLFF. The CDR3 region has the DNA TGTGCCTGGAGTGGACTGGGGGTTTTCGATGAAAAACTGTTTTTT.

The chain links TRBV27 to TRBJ1-6, with D hard to call. Germline assignment: CDR1 MNHEY and CDR2 SMNVEV (reference sequence). The CDR3 length is 14 residues. Trimming cost V 3 bases and J 6 bases, with 9 bases left between them. In DNA, the CDR3 is TGTGCCAGCAGTTTGGAAGGGATTAATTCACCCCTCCACTTT. Amino acid sequence: CASSLEGINSPLHF.

With regard to this clone: Distinct nucleotide sequences in the sample also encode this CDR3. The chain links TRBV29-1 to TRBJ1-2, with D possibly matching TRBD1 (6 bases). CDR1 is SQVTM, CDR2 ANQGSEA, per germline. The CDR3 runs to 12 residues. Trimming pared 3 bases from V and 2 bases from J, leaving 7 bases between. The CDR3, as DNA: TGCAGCGTTGATACAGGGAACTATGGCTACACCTTC. Translating it yields CSVDTGNYGYTF.

Only one count was recorded for this clone. The chain couples TRBV9 to TRBJ1-5; no firm D call. V lost 0 bases and J lost 9, with 13 bases in between. The CDR3 runs to 14 residues. CDR1 is SGDLS, CDR2 YYNGEE, per germline. The CDR3 spells CASSVAAGEGPQHF. CDR3 nucleotide sequence: TGTGCCAGCAGCGTAGCGGCCGGCGAGGGGCCCCAGCATTTT.